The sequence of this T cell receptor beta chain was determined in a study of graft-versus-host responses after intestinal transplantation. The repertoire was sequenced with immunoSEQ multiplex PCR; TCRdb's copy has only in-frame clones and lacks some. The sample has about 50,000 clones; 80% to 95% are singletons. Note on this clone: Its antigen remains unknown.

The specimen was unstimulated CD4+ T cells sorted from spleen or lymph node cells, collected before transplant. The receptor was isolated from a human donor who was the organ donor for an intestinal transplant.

CDR3 protein: CASSQEGRGEKLFF. CDR3 bases: TGCGCCAGCAGCCAAGAAGGCAGGGGGGAAAAACTGTTTTTT. V and J are TRBV4-3 and TRBJ1-4, with 7 positions matching TRBD1. The trim removed 0 bases at V and 8 bases at J, leaving 3 bases unmatched. Germline CDR1 LGHNA, CDR2 YSLEER. This CDR3 comprises 14 residues.